A selection of T cell receptor beta chains follows, all from one sample in a study of T cells in Graves' hyperthyroidism and ophthalmopathy. A single record per CDR3 protein comes from TCRdb applying MiXCR to the multiplex PCR reads. This sample carries more than 350,000 distinct CDR3 sequences, approximately 15% of them seen once, and the ten largest clones take around 20%. The specimen sequenced was blood. The receptors here all came from a woman in her 30s with Graves' ophthalmopathy. Both conserved end residues are part of each CDR3. The order of the fields is V gene, clone size, J gene, D gene, CDR3 length, CDR3 DNA, CDR3 protein. A D gene is named only where the DNA matches it firmly. The size field is filled for only some rows; it gives once, few, many or a size class.

V gene: TRBV7-3
clone size: NA
J gene: TRBJ2-3
D gene: TRBD1
CDR3 length: 17
CDR3 DNA: TGTGCCAGCAGCTTAACTTCGACAGGGGATAGGACAGATACGCAGTATTTT
CDR3 protein: CASSLTSTGDRTDTQYF

V gene: TRBV20-1
clone size: few
J gene: TRBJ2-6
D gene: TRBD2
CDR3 length: 18
CDR3 DNA: TGCAGTGCTAGTCCTTTGATTGGCGGGGGAACTGGGGCCAACGTCCTGACTTTC
CDR3 protein: CSASPLIGGGTGANVLTF

V gene: TRBV30
clone size: many
J gene: TRBJ1-6
D gene: NA
CDR3 length: 16
CDR3 DNA: TGTGCCCTCACGATGGGCAAGACAGCCTATAATTCACCCCTCCACTTT
CDR3 protein: CALTMGKTAYNSPLHF

V gene: TRBV20-1
clone size: many
J gene: TRBJ2-5
D gene: NA
CDR3 length: 14
CDR3 DNA: TGCAGTGCTAGCACTGAACAGGAGCAAGAGACCCAGTACTTC
CDR3 protein: CSASTEQEQETQYF

V gene: TRBV6-2/TRBV6-3
clone size: many
J gene: TRBJ2-5
D gene: TRBD2
CDR3 length: 17
CDR3 DNA: TGTGCCAGCAGTTACGAGGTCGGACTAGCGGTACAAGAGACCCAGTACTTC
CDR3 protein: CASSYEVGLAVQETQYF

V gene: TRBV27
clone size: many
J gene: TRBJ2-7
D gene: TRBD1
CDR3 length: 15
CDR3 DNA: TGTGCCAGCAGCGAGACCGGGACAGGGGTTTACGAGCAGTACTTC
CDR3 protein: CASSETGTGVYEQYF

V gene: TRBV18
clone size: many
J gene: TRBJ1-1
D gene: NA
CDR3 length: 16
CDR3 DNA: TGTGCCAGCTCACCGCCTAACCCGGGACAACTAGTCGAAGCTTTCTTT
CDR3 protein: CASSPPNPGQLVEAFF

V gene: TRBV30
clone size: many
J gene: TRBJ1-5
D gene: NA
CDR3 length: 15
CDR3 DNA: TGTGCCTGGAGTGTAGGGGGGACTAGCAATCAGCCCCAGCATTTT
CDR3 protein: CAWSVGGTSNQPQHF

V gene: TRBV7-2
clone size: many
J gene: TRBJ2-3
D gene: NA
CDR3 length: 14
CDR3 DNA: TGTGCCAGCAGCTTCCCCTCCGGGTTGGATACGCAGTATTTT
CDR3 protein: CASSFPSGLDTQYF

V gene: TRBV4-1
clone size: NA
J gene: TRBJ2-1
D gene: NA
CDR3 length: 15
CDR3 DNA: TGCGCCAGCAGCCAAGATTTGGGGGTCAGCAATGAGCAGTTCTTC
CDR3 protein: CASSQDLGVSNEQFF

V gene: TRBV20-1
clone size: NA
J gene: TRBJ1-2
D gene: TRBD1
CDR3 length: 11
CDR3 DNA: TGCAGTGCGGTGAGGGGGCTGGGCTGCACCTTC
CDR3 protein: CSAVRGLGCTF

V gene: TRBV12-3/TRBV12-4
clone size: few
J gene: TRBJ2-7
D gene: TRBD1
CDR3 length: 15
CDR3 DNA: TGTGCCAGCAGTTTAGGACAGGGGGTGGGGTACGAGCAGTACTTC
CDR3 protein: CASSLGQGVGYEQYF

V gene: TRBV7-9
clone size: once
J gene: TRBJ2-5
D gene: TRBD1
CDR3 length: 16
CDR3 DNA: TGTGCCAGCAGCTCCCACCAGGGGGCTGTTCAAGAGACCCAGTACTTC
CDR3 protein: CASSSHQGAVQETQYF

V gene: TRBV30
clone size: many
J gene: TRBJ1-4
D gene: NA
CDR3 length: 18
CDR3 DNA: TGTGCCTGGAGTGTACCTACGAACAGGGAGAGTCGAGGTGAAAAACTGTTTTTT
CDR3 protein: CAWSVPTNRESRGEKLFF

V gene: TRBV10-3
clone size: many
J gene: TRBJ1-1
D gene: NA
CDR3 length: 17
CDR3 DNA: TGTGCCATCAGTGTTGGGCAAATGGGGGTCGAGAACACTGAAGCTTTCTTT
CDR3 protein: CAISVGQMGVENTEAFF

V gene: TRBV7-2
clone size: many
J gene: TRBJ1-1
D gene: NA
CDR3 length: 13
CDR3 DNA: TGTGCCAGCAGCTTAACGTTGAACACTGAAGCTTTCTTT
CDR3 protein: CASSLTLNTEAFF

V gene: TRBV3-1
clone size: many
J gene: TRBJ2-1
D gene: NA
CDR3 length: 15
CDR3 DNA: TGTGCCAGCAGCGACTACGGGACGGCCGACAATGAGCAGTTCTTC
CDR3 protein: CASSDYGTADNEQFF

V gene: TRBV28
clone size: many
J gene: TRBJ1-1
D gene: NA
CDR3 length: 17
CDR3 DNA: TGTGCCAGCAGTTTAGCTCTGGACAGCGTGATGAACACTGAAGCTTTCTTT
CDR3 protein: CASSLALDSVMNTEAFF

V gene: TRBV28
clone size: many
J gene: TRBJ2-5
D gene: TRBD1
CDR3 length: 17
CDR3 DNA: TGTGCCAGCAGTTTATTCTCGGGACAGGGGATTCGAGAGACCCAGTACTTC
CDR3 protein: CASSLFSGQGIRETQYF

V gene: TRBV20-1
clone size: few
J gene: TRBJ1-6
D gene: NA
CDR3 length: 19
CDR3 DNA: TGCAGTGCTAGAGGATCGGGAGGAACAGCTAGCTCCTATAATTCACCCCTCCACTTT
CDR3 protein: CSARGSGGTASSYNSPLHF

V gene: TRBV6-1
clone size: many
J gene: TRBJ2-7
D gene: TRBD1
CDR3 length: 15
CDR3 DNA: TGTGCCAGCAGTAGTAGGACAGGGGAAACCTACGAGCAGTACTTC
CDR3 protein: CASSSRTGETYEQYF

V gene: TRBV20-1
clone size: many
J gene: TRBJ2-3
D gene: TRBD2
CDR3 length: 15
CDR3 DNA: TGCAGTGCTACCCCCGCTAGCGGGGGGGCGCATACGCAGTATTTT
CDR3 protein: CSATPASGGAHTQYF

V gene: TRBV18
clone size: many
J gene: TRBJ2-1
D gene: NA
CDR3 length: 16
CDR3 DNA: TGTGCCAGCTCACCACGGGCGCCGAGCTCCTACAATGAGCAGTTCTTC
CDR3 protein: CASSPRAPSSYNEQFF

V gene: TRBV28
clone size: many
J gene: TRBJ1-3
D gene: NA
CDR3 length: 15
CDR3 DNA: TGTGCCAGCAGCCGGGACGCAAGCTCTGGAAACACCATATATTTT
CDR3 protein: CASSRDASSGNTIYF

V gene: TRBV5-4
clone size: few
J gene: TRBJ1-2
D gene: NA
CDR3 length: 15
CDR3 DNA: TGTGCCAGCAGCTTGGAAGGGGAATCCTACTATGGCTACACCTTC
CDR3 protein: CASSLEGESYYGYTF

V gene: TRBV28
clone size: NA
J gene: TRBJ2-7
D gene: TRBD2
CDR3 length: 16
CDR3 DNA: TGTGCCAGCAGTTTATACACTAGCGGGGGGTTGTACGAGCAGTACTTC
CDR3 protein: CASSLYTSGGLYEQYF

V gene: TRBV6-1
clone size: many
J gene: TRBJ1-1
D gene: NA
CDR3 length: 12
CDR3 DNA: TGTGCCAGCAGTGAAGACAGGGAAGGGGCTTTCTTT
CDR3 protein: CASSEDREGAFF

V gene: TRBV7-3
clone size: NA
J gene: TRBJ2-7
D gene: TRBD1
CDR3 length: 16
CDR3 DNA: TGTGCCAGCAGCCGTTCCGGGACAGGGGTTCCCTACGAGCAGTACTTC
CDR3 protein: CASSRSGTGVPYEQYF

V gene: TRBV30
clone size: many
J gene: TRBJ1-6
D gene: NA
CDR3 length: 13
CDR3 DNA: TGTGCCTCTTCGGCAGGGCGAAGTTCACCCCTCCACTTT
CDR3 protein: CASSAGRSSPLHF

V gene: TRBV28
clone size: many
J gene: TRBJ1-2
D gene: NA
CDR3 length: 13
CDR3 DNA: TGTGCCAGCAGTTTACCCACTGGGGGAGGCTACACCTTC
CDR3 protein: CASSLPTGGGYTF

V gene: TRBV7-2
clone size: many
J gene: TRBJ1-1
D gene: TRBD1
CDR3 length: 15
CDR3 DNA: TGTGCCAGCAGCTTGGTAACAGGGGTGAACACTGAAGCTTTCTTT
CDR3 protein: CASSLVTGVNTEAFF